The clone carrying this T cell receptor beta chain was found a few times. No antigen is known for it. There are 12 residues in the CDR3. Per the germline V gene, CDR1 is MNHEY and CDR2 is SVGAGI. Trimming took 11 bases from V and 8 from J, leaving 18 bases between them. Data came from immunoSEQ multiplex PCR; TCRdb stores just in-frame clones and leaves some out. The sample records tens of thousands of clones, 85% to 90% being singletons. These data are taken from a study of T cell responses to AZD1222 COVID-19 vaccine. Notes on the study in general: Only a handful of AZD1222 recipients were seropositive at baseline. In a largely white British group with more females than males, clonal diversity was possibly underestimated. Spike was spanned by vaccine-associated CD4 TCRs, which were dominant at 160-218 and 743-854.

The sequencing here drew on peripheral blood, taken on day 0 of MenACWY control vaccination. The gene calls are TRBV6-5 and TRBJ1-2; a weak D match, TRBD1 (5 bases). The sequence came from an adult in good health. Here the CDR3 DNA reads TGTGCCTCCTCTCAGGGCGGTTGGGGCTACACCTTC. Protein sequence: CASSQGGWGYTF.